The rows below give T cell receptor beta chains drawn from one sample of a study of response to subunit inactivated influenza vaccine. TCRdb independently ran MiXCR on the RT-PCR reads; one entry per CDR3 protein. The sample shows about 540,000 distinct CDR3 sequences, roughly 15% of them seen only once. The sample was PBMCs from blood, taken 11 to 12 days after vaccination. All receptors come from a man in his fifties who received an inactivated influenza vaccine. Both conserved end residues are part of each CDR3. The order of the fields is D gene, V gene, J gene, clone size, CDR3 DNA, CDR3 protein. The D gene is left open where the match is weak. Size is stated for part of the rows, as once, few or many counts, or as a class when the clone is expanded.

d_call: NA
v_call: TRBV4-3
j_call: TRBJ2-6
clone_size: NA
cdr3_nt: TGCGCCAGCAGCCAAGATGAGGCGGCTGGGGCCAACGTCCTGACTTTC
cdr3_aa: CASSQDEAAGANVLTF

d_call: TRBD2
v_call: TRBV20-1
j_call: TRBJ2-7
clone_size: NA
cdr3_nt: TGCAGTGCTTCGAATCCTAGCGGGGACGAGCAGTACTTC
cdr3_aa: CSASNPSGDEQYF

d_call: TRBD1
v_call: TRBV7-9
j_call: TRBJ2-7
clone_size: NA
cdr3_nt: TGTGCCAGCAGCGGGCCCCGGACAGGACTGGCGAACTACGAGCAGTACTTC
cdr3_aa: CASSGPRTGLANYEQYF

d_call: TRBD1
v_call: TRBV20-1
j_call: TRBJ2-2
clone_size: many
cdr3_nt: TGCAGTGCCAAAGGGACAGTCGGTGGGGAGCTGTTTTTT
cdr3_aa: CSAKGTVGGELFF

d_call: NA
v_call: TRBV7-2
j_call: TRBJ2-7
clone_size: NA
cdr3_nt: TGTGCCAGCAGCACCCCAAACAGGGGAGGAAGGTACGAGCAGTACTTC
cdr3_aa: CASSTPNRGGRYEQYF

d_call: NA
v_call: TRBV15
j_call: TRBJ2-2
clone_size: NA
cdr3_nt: TGTGCCACCAGCAGAGAACTGGGGTGGACCGGGGAGCTGTTTTTT
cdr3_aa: CATSRELGWTGELFF

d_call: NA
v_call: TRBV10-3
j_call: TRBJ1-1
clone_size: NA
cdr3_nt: TGTGCCACCGGGATCGGGGGAGAAGCTTTCTTT
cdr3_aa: CATGIGGEAFF

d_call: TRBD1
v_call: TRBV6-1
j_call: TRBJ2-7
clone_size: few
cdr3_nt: TGTGCCAGCAGTCAAAATTTTCCGGGACAGTACTACGAGCAGTACTTC
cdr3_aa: CASSQNFPGQYYEQYF

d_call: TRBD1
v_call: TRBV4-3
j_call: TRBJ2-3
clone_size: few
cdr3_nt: TGCGCCAGCACCAAGGACAGGGGGCATGCAGATACGCAGTATTTT
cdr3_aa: CASTKDRGHADTQYF

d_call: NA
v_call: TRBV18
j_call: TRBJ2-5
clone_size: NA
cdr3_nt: TGTGCCAGCTCACCATATTCCCACGGGCAAGAGACCCAGTACTTC
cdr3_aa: CASSPYSHGQETQYF

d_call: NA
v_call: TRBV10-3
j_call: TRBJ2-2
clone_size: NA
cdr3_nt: TGTGCCATCAGCCAGGATATATCCGGGGAGCTGTTTTTT
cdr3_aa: CAISQDISGELFF

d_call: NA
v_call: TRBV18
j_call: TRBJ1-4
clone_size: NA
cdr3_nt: TGTGCCAGCTCACCAGGGGTTGGTGAAAAACTGTTTTTT
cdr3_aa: CASSPGVGEKLFF

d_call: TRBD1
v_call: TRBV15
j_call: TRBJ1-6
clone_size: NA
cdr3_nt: TGTGCCACCAGCACCCGGACAGGGAATTCACCCCTCCACTTT
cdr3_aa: CATSTRTGNSPLHF

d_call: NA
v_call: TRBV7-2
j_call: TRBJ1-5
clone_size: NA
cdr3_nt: TGTGCCAGCAGCTTGGGATTGCGGAATCAGCCCCAGCATTTT
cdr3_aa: CASSLGLRNQPQHF

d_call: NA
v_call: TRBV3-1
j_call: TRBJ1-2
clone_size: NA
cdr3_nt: TGTGCCAGCAGCTTGTCCGGGACGGTCGGCGGCTACACCTTC
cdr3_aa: CASSLSGTVGGYTF

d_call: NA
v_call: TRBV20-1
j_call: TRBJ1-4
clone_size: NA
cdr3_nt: TGCAGTGCTAGAGCCACCGCGAGGGGGGAGAAGGAAAAACTGTTTTTT
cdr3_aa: CSARATARGEKEKLFF

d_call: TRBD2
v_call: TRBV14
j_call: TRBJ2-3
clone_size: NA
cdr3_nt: TGTGCCAGCAGCCACGTCAGGACTAGCGGGGGCCGAAGGTCGGATACGCAGTATTTT
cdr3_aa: CASSHVRTSGGRRSDTQYF

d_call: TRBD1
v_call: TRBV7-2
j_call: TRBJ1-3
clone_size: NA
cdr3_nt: TGTGCCAGCAGCCGACAGGGGGCAGACACCATATATTTT
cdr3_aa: CASSRQGADTIYF

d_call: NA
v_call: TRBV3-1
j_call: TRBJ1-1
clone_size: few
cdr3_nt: TGTGCCAGCAGCCGTGGGAGGGTTTTGAACACTGAAGCTTTCTTT
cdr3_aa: CASSRGRVLNTEAFF

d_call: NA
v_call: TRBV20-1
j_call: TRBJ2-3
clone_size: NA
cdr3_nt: TGCAGTGCGCGCCATGACACAGATACGCAGTATTTT
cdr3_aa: CSARHDTDTQYF

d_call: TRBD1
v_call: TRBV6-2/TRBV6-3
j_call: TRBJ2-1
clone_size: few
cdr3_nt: TGTGCCAGCAGTTACGAGGGACAGGGATGGAATGAGCAGTTCTTC
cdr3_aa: CASSYEGQGWNEQFF

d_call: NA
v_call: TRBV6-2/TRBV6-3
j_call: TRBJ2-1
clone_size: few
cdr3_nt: TGTGCCAGCAGCGACAGGACCTACAATGAGCAGTTCTTC
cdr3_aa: CASSDRTYNEQFF

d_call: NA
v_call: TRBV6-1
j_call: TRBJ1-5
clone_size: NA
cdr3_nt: TGTGCCAGCACCCCGAATTCGGGGTCCCAGCATTTT
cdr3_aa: CASTPNSGSQHF